One and the same sample provided the 9 T cell receptor beta chains below, sequenced in a study of T cell changes during pregnancy in multiple sclerosis. Clones were read by immunoSEQ multiplex PCR, and TCRdb kept only the in-frame ones, dropping some. The data show tens of thousands of clones, 85% to 95% seen once. The sequenced sample was peripheral blood, obtained after pregnancy. The receptors were gathered from a female donor in good health, enrolled as a control in a pregnancy study.

V and J are TRBV7-6 and TRBJ1-4; D remains unclear. The CDR3 contains 13 residues. Germline CDR1 SGHVS, CDR2 FNYEAQ. V dropped 5 bases and J dropped 4 bases, with 8 bases sitting between them. The CDR3, as DNA: TGTGCCAGCAGCCCCTCCGTTAATGAAAAACTGTTTTTT. Its translation: CASSPSVNEKLFF.

The chain carries TRBV15 and TRBJ2-3; TRBD1 is a possible D gene (5 bases). The CDR3 totals 16 residues. The V end lost 5 bases, the J end lost 2 bases, and 17 bases lay between the germline ends. Germline V CDR1 and CDR2: LNHNV, YYDKDF (reference sequence). CDR3 bases: TGTGCCACCAGCGGTTTGGGGCGAGAAGTCACAGATACGCAGTATTTT. This translates into CATSGLGREVTDTQYF.

The DNA for the CDR3 is TGTGCCTGGAGTGCACCGGACACTGAAGCTTTCTTT. This encodes CAWSAPDTEAFF. J is TRBJ1-1 and V is TRBV30; D not certain. The germline V and J ends were trimmed by 1 base and 3 bases, with 6 bases remaining between them. Germline-derived CDR1 and CDR2 are GTSNPN and SVGIG (reference sequence). The CDR3 loop spans 12 amino acids.

The chain links TRBV11-3 to TRBJ2-7; 16 positions agree with TRBD2. Germline CDR1 is SGHNT and CDR2 is YENEEA. J lost 1 base, V lost 4 bases, and 13 bases had no gene match. The CDR3 extends over 20 amino acids. CDR3 residues: CASSYPPGLAGGMLSYEQYF. The CDR3 coding sequence is TGTGCCAGCAGCTATCCGCCGGGACTAGCGGGAGGGATGTTGTCCTACGAGCAGTACTTC.

The rearrangement links TRBV6-1 to TRBJ1-2, with 11 positions matching TRBD1. Trimming at V came to 9 bases and at J to 7 bases, leaving 13 bases not matched to a gene. CDR1 and CDR2 from the germline V gene are MNHNS and SASEGT. This CDR3 is built from 15 residues. The CDR3: CASEPAGTGGSGYTF. For the CDR3, the DNA is TGTGCCAGTGAGCCGGCCGGGACAGGGGGGAGTGGCTACACCTTC.

This sequence joins TRBV6-1 and TRBJ2-2; D perhaps matches TRBD2 (7 bases). This CDR3 region has 16 residues. CDR1 and CDR2 from the germline V gene are MNHNS and SASEGT. V lost 2 bases and J lost 3, with 13 bases in between. The CDR3 loop reads CASSEWGGRDTGELFF. The CDR3 bases are TGTGCCAGCAGTGAATGGGGGGGCCGCGACACCGGGGAGCTGTTTTTT.

This clone was observed a single time. This chain uses TRBV19 with TRBJ1-1; D may be TRBD1 (5 bases). V lost 8 bases and J lost 4, with 17 bases in between. This CDR3 comprises 14 residues. Germline CDR1 LNHDA, CDR2 SQIVND (reference sequence). CDR3: CASSKEGTRTEAFF. CDR3 bases: TGTGCCAGTTCTAAGGAGGGGACCCGCACTGAAGCTTTCTTT. Together with reference TRBV19 and TRBJ1-1, the CDR3 gives the full variable domain: DGGITQSPKYLFRKEGQNVTLSCEQNLNHDAMYWYRQDPGQGLRLIYYSQIVNDFQKGDIAEGYSVSREKKESFPLTVTSAQKNPTAFYLCASSKEGTRTEAFFGQGTRLTVV.

This CDR3 reads CSVPDRGRSEAFF. The CDR3 region has the DNA TGCAGCGTTCCGGACAGGGGGCGATCTGAAGCTTTCTTT. The rearrangement links TRBV29-1 to TRBJ1-1, with 11 positions matching TRBD1. The germline gives CDR1 SQVTM, CDR2 ANQGSEA. The CDR3 runs 13 residues. J gave up 6 bases and V 5 bases, and 5 bases lay outside the gene matches.

This chain connects TRBV2 to TRBJ2-3, with D tentatively TRBD2 (6 bases). The CDR3 is 12 residues long. With 6 bases removed from V and 6 bases from J, the gap between germline ends came to 10 bases. Germline CDR1 reads SNHLY; CDR2 reads FYNNEI. CDR3 coding DNA: TGTGCCAGCAGGAAGGAGGGTGATACGCAGTATTTT. Translated, it gives CASRKEGDTQYF. Full variable domain (missing parts from reference TRBV2 and TRBJ2-3): EPEVTQTPSHQVTQMGQEVILRCVPISNHLYFYWYRQILGQKVEFLVSFYNNEISEKSEIFDDQFSVERPDGSNFTLKIRSTKLEDSAMYFCASRKEGDTQYFGPGTRLTVL.